The TCR beta chain described here comes from a study of shared clonotypes between healthy human individuals. Study details: Ranging from 18 to 49 in age, donors were a couple of women and a few men.

Sequencing used immunoSEQ multiplex PCR; TCRdb keeps in-frame clones, though not all of them. Of roughly 2.2 million clones in the sample, 85% to 95% were seen once. The CDR3 runs 19 residues. V shed 0 bases, J shed 4 bases, and the junction held 13 bases outside the gene matches. Germline loops: CDR1 LGHNA, CDR2 YSLEER. J is TRBJ2-5 and V is TRBV4-3; 11 positions match TRBD2. The clonotype was recovered from a man younger than 35 in good health. Some clones in this sample may be carry-over from other donors' samples. The sequencing sample was made of naive CD4+ T cells from PBMCs. This sample's subset: CD45RA+ positively selected. This chain's CDR3 is CASSQDTRISGRAVETQYF. In DNA form, the CDR3 reads TGCGCCAGCAGCCAAGATACTCGGATTAGCGGGAGGGCCGTAGAGACCCAGTACTTC.